This T cell receptor beta chain appears in the sequencing data of a study of T cell responses to AZD1222 COVID-19 vaccine. The study, taken as a whole, reports: The sample set comprised mostly white British donors with more females, and clonal diversity was possibly underestimated. Spike-specific TCR repertoires showed rising breadth and depth after two AZD1222 doses.

With respect to this clone: Its antigen is still unknown.

The V gene lost 3 bases and the J gene lost 0 bases, with 12 bases spanning the gap. Germline assignment: CDR1 LGHNT and CDR2 FRNRAP. This CDR3 spans 15 amino acids. Libraries were prepared by immunoSEQ multiplex PCR; TCRdb keeps only in-frame clonotypes and omits some of them. The table lists 75,000 to 100,000 clones, around nine tenths of them singletons. V usage is TRBV12-5 and J usage is TRBJ2-7; possibly TRBD1 for D (5 bases). The sequence came from an adult in good health. Sequenced here: peripheral blood, sampled on day 0 of AZD1222 vaccination. The CDR3 DNA sequence: TGTGCTAGTGGTTTCAGGGTACTGGGCTCCTACGAGCAGTACTTC. Translation gives CASGFRVLGSYEQYF.